This entry lists 18 T cell receptor beta chains sequenced from one sample in a study of early T cells in non-severe SARS-CoV-2 infection. TCRdb used MiXCR to reprocess the 5' RACE reads, holding one entry per CDR3 protein. The sample holds more than 75,000 distinct CDR3 sequences, roughly 13% seen once. The sample was whole blood. These receptors all stem from an adult who was a healthcare worker with PCR-confirmed SARS-CoV-2 infection or an uninfected control (not recorded which).

This clonotype was observed a few times. This chain uses TRBV18 with TRBJ1-6, with D perhaps TRBD1 (6 bases). The V gene's germline CDR1 is KGHSH and CDR2 LQKENI. The length of the CDR3 is 16 residues. Trimming stripped 5 bases from V and 10 bases from J, with 21 bases between. Here the CDR3 DNA reads TGTGCCAGCTCATCAAACAGGGATATGGGTGGATCACCCCTCCACTTT. It translates to CASSSNRDMGGSPLHF.

The chain recombines TRBV12-5 with TRBJ1-1; D remains unclear. Looked up from germline, CDR1 is LGHNT and CDR2 is FRNRAP. This CDR3 region has 15 residues. V lost 7 bases and J 1 base, leaving 16 bases between the germline ends. The CDR3 spells CASASVGGRNTEAFF. DNA of the CDR3: TGTGCTAGTGCCTCCGTTGGAGGGCGGAACACTGAAGCTTTCTTT.

CDR3: CASRRGGSYEQYF. The CDR3 DNA reads TGTGCCAGCAGAAGGGGCGGATCCTACGAGCAGTACTTC. The chain has TRBV28 and TRBJ2-7, with TRBD1 as a possible D gene (5 bases). The ends were cut back, 6 bases at V and 1 base at J, with 10 bases in the middle. The CDR3 consists of 13 residues. CDR1 is MDHEN and CDR2 is SYDVKM in the germline V gene. Based on the CDR3 plus reference TRBV28 and TRBJ2-7, the full variable domain is DVKVTQSSRYLVKRTGEKVFLECVQDMDHENMFWYRQDPGLGLRLIYFSYDVKMKEKGDIPEGYSVSREKKERFSLILESASTNQTSMYLCASRRGGSYEQYFGPGTRLTVT.

This clonotype showed up many times. The chain uses TRBV11-2 and TRBJ2-7; TRBD1 agrees at 9 bases. J lost 0 bases, V lost 5 bases, and 8 bases had no gene match. Germline V gene data show CDR1 as SGHAT and CDR2 as FQNNGV. This CDR3 is built from 16 residues. CDR3 residues: CASSPGGTGSSYEQYF. CDR3 bases: TGTGCCAGCAGCCCCGGCGGGACAGGGAGCTCCTACGAGCAGTACTTC.

This clonotype was detected only a few times. This chain uses TRBV7-9 with TRBJ2-2; 12 nucleotides line up with TRBD2. Germline CDR1 SEHNR, CDR2 FQNEAQ (reference sequence). This CDR3 contains 17 residues. V gave up 3 bases and J gave up 1 base; unmatched junction bases: 3. The CDR3 DNA sequence: TGTGCCAGCAGCTTTGGACTAGCGGGAAGGAACACCGGGGAGCTGTTTTTT. Its protein is CASSFGLAGRNTGELFF.

V and J are TRBV12-3 or TRBV12-4 and TRBJ1-2; the D gene is possibly TRBD1 (5 bases). This CDR3 comprises 15 residues. V was cut by 8 bases and J by 5 bases, with 21 bases left in between. CDR3 loop: CASSHSDKRRYGYTF. In nucleotides, the CDR3 is TGTGCCAGCTCCCACTCGGACAAGCGCCGATATGGCTACACCTTC.

A few counts support this clonotype. V gene TRBV2 combines with J gene TRBJ2-7; 8 bases are shared with TRBD1. From germline, CDR1 is SNHLY and CDR2 FYNNEI. V was pared by 6 bases and J by 0 bases, with 7 bases of the junction left unmatched. This CDR3 has 15 amino acids. The CDR3 is CASSPGQGSSYEQYF. CDR3 bases: TGTGCCAGCAGCCCAGGACAGGGCAGCTCCTACGAGCAGTACTTC.

This clonotype was seen a few times. The chain uses TRBV9 and TRBJ2-4; a possible D gene is TRBD1 (6 bases). Germline CDR1 SGDLS, CDR2 YYNGEE. CDR3 length equals 14 residues. The V gene lost 3 bases and the J gene lost 3 bases, with 10 bases spanning the gap. For the CDR3, the DNA is TGTGCCAGCAGCGGAGGACAGATCAAAAACATTCAGTACTTC. Translating gives CASSGGQIKNIQYF.

This clonotype was seen a handful of times. V gene TRBV5-1 combines with J gene TRBJ2-5; D call uncertain. V lost 0 bases to trimming and J lost 2 bases, with 8 bases between them. The CDR3 has 14 amino acids. The germline gives CDR1 SGHRS, CDR2 YFSETQ. CDR3 DNA: TGCGCCAGCAGCTTGGCGTCAGTTCAAGAGACCCAGTACTTC. Amino acids: CASSLASVQETQYF.

This clonotype turned up a few times. CDR3 protein: CSARGEVGAPYEQYF. The CDR3 coding sequence is TGCAGTGCTAGAGGGGAGGTGGGGGCTCCCTACGAGCAGTACTTC. The chain has TRBV20-1 and TRBJ2-7; the D call may be TRBD1 or TRBD2 (6 bases each). V was clipped by 1 base and J by 2 bases, with 15 bases between them. This CDR3 has 15 residues. Germline V gives CDR1 DFQATT, CDR2 SNEGSKA (reference sequence).

The chain has TRBV5-1 and TRBJ2-3; D possibly matches TRBD1 or TRBD2 (5 bases each). In germline, CDR1 is SGHRS, CDR2 YFSETQ. CDR3 length equals 17 residues. The V end was cut by 3 bases, the J end by 0 bases, with 17 bases between. CDR3 nucleotide sequence: TGCGCCAGCAGCTCGATTCCGGGACGGGCAAGCACAGATACGCAGTATTTT. Translated, it gives CASSSIPGRASTDTQYF. The full variable domain, with the rest looked up from reference TRBV5-1 and TRBJ2-3, is KAGVTQTPRYLIKTRGQQVTLSCSPISGHRSVSWYQQTPGQGLQFLFEYFSETQRNKGNFPGRFSGRQFSNSRSEMNVSTLELGDSALYLCASSSIPGRASTDTQYFGPGTRLTVL.

V and J are TRBV28 and TRBJ1-1; D is perhaps TRBD1 (5 bases). Deletions cut 5 bases from V and 0 bases from J, with 13 bases between. The CDR3 extends over 15 amino acids. Germline CDR1 is MDHEN and CDR2 is SYDVKM. The CDR3 sequence is CASSTSGRLNTEAFF. The CDR3 nucleotides are TGTGCCAGCAGTACCTCGGGACGGCTGAACACTGAAGCTTTCTTT. Looking up the rest from reference TRBV28 and TRBJ1-1 gives the full variable domain: DVKVTQSSRYLVKRTGEKVFLECVQDMDHENMFWYRQDPGLGLRLIYFSYDVKMKEKGDIPEGYSVSREKKERFSLILESASTNQTSMYLCASSTSGRLNTEAFFGQGTRLTVV.

This clonotype was observed a few times. The chain is built from TRBV7-8 and TRBJ2-3, with D possibly matching TRBD2 (5 bases). The CDR3 runs to 15 residues. Trimming left V 5 bases short and J 7 bases short, with 19 bases between. Germline V lookup: CDR1 SGHVS, CDR2 FQNEAQ. Here the CDR3 DNA reads TGTGCCAGCAGCGACAAACGCGGGCCAACTAATACGCAGTATTTT. The encoded protein is CASSDKRGPTNTQYF. The full variable domain, completed using reference TRBV7-8 and TRBJ2-3, is GAGVSQSPRYKVAKRGQDVALRCDPISGHVSLFWYQQALGQGPEFLTYFQNEAQLDKSGLPSDRFFAERPEGSVSTLKIQRTQQEDSAVYLCASSDKRGPTNTQYFGPGTRLTVL.

The V and J genes are TRBV7-9 and TRBJ1-2, with D uncertain. V dropped 0 bases and J dropped 4 bases, with 3 bases sitting between them. From germline, CDR1 is SEHNR and CDR2 FQNEAQ (reference sequence). The CDR3 is 12 residues long. In DNA form, the CDR3 reads TGTGCCAGCAGCTTAGCCGGCTATGGCTACACCTTC. Translated: CASSLAGYGYTF.

This clonotype was observed at least ten times. This sequence joins TRBV4-1 and TRBJ2-1; D might be TRBD2 (5 bases). CDR1 is MGHRA, CDR2 YSYEKL, per germline. This CDR3 region has 15 residues. The V gene lost 2 bases and the J gene lost 7 bases, with 15 bases spanning the gap. The CDR3, as DNA: TGCGCCAGCAGCCAAAGGTGGCTAGCTCCAAATGAGCAGTTCTTC. Amino acids: CASSQRWLAPNEQFF.

The chain uses TRBV12-5 and TRBJ1-3; D unclear. This CDR3 is 24 amino acids long. Germline values: CDR1 LGHNT, CDR2 FRNRAP. Trimming cost V 3 bases and J 0 bases, with 36 bases left between them. CDR3 bases: TGTGCTAGTGGTTTACTTTTGGCCGGCAGCCAACACCCTCTCTGGGGATTCTCTGGAAACACCATATATTTT. Protein sequence: CASGLLLAGSQHPLWGFSGNTIYF.

The J gene is TRBJ1-2, the V gene TRBV19, with no clear D. Trimming took 5 bases from V and 2 from J, leaving 15 bases between them. This CDR3 has 15 residues. From germline, CDR1 is LNHDA and CDR2 SQIVND (reference sequence). The DNA for the CDR3 is TGTGCCAGTAGTCCTACCCCACGGAGAAACTATGGCTACACCTTC. Protein: CASSPTPRRNYGYTF.

The chain couples TRBV27 to TRBJ1-4; unclear D gene. The CDR3 runs 10 residues. From germline, CDR1 is MNHEY and CDR2 SMNVEV (reference sequence). V was clipped by 6 bases and J by 7 bases, with 3 bases between them. The CDR3 reads CASRGEKLFF. CDR3 sequence (DNA): TGTGCCAGCAGGGGTGAAAAACTGTTTTTT.